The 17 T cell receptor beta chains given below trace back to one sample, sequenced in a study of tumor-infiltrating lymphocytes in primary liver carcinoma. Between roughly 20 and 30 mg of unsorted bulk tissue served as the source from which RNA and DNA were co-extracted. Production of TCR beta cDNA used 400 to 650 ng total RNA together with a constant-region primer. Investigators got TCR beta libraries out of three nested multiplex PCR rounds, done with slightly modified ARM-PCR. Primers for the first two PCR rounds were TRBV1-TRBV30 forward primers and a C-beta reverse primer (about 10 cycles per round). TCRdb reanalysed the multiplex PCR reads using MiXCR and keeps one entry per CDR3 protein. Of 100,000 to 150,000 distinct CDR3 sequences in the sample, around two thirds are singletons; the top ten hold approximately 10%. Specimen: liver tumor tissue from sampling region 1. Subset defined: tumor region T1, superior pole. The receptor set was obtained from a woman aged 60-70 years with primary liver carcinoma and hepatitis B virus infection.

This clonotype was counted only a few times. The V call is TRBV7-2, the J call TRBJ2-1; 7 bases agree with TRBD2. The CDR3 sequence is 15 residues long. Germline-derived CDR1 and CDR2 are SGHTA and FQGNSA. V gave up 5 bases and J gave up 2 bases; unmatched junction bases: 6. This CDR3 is CASSRLAGAYNEQFF. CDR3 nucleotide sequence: TGTGCCAGCAGCCGACTGGCGGGAGCCTACAATGAGCAGTTCTTC.

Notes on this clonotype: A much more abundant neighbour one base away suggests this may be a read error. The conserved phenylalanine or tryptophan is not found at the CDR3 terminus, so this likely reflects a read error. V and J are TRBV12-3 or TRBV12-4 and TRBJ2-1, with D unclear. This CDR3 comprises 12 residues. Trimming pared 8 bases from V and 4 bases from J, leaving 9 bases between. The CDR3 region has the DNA TGTGCCAGCGCCTATGGATACAATGAGCAGTTCCTC. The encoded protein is CASAYGYNEQFL.

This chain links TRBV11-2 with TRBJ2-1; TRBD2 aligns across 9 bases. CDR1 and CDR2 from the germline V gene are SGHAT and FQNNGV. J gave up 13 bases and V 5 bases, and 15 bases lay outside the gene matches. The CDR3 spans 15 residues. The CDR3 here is CASSPNRLAGRGQFF. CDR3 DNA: TGTGCCAGCAGCCCGAACCGGCTAGCGGGACGGGGCCAGTTCTTC.

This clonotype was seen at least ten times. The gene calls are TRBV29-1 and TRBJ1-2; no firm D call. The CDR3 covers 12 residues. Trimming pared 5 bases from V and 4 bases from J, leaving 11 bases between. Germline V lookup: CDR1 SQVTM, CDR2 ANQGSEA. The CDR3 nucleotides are TGCAGCGTTAGGAGGTCGGGCTATGGCTACACCTTC. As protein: CSVRRSGYGYTF.

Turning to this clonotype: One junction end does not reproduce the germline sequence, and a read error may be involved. CDR3 residues: CASSLVAGSSYEQCF. As DNA, the CDR3 is TGCGCCAGCAGCTTGGTAGCGGGGAGCTCCTACGAGCAGTGCTTC. The chain joins TRBV5-1 to TRBJ2-7, with TRBD2 matching over 8 bases. CDR1 SGHRS and CDR2 YFSETQ come from the germline V gene. CDR3 size: 15 residues.

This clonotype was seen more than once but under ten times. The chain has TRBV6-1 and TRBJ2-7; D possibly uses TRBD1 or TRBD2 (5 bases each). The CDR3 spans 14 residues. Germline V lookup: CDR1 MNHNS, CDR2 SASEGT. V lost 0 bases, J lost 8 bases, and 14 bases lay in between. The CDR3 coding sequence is TGTGCCAGCAGTGAAGCTGTCAGGTTGGGACAGCAGTACTTC. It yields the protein CASSEAVRLGQQYF.

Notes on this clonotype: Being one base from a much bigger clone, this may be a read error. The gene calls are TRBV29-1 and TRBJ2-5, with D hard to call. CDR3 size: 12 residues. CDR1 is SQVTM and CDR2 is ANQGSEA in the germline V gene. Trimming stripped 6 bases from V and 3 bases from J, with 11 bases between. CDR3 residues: CSVSTREETQYF. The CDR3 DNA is TGCAGCGTATCGACAAGGGAAGAGACCCAGTACTTC.

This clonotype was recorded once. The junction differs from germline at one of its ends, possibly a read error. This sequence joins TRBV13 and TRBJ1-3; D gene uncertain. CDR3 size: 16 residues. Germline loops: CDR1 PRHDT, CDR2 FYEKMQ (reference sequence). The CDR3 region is CVSSLGVYGVGNTIYF. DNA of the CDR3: TGTGTCAGCAGCTTAGGTGTATATGGAGTGGGAAACACCATATATTTT.

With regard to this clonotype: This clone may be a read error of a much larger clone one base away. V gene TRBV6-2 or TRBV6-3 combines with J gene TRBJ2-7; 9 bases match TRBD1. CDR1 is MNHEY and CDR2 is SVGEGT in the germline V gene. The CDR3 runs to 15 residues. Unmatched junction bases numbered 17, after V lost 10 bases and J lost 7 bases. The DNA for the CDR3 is TGTGCCACCTTCCCGCCCGGACAGGGGAGGCAAGAGCAGTACTTC. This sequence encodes CATFPPGQGRQEQYF.

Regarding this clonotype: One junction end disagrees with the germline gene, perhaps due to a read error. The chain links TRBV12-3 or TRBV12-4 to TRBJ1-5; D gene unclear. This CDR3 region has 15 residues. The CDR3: CASSTITSSDQPKHF. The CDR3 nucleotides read TGTGCCAGCAGTACGATAACGAGCTCCGATCAGCCCAAGCATTTT.

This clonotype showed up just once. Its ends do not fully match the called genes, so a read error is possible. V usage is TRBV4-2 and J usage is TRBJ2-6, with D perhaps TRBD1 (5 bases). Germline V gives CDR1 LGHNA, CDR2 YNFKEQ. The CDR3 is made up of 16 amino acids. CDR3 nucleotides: TGTACCAGCAGCCGGACGCTAAATTCTGGGGCCAACGTCCTGACCTTC. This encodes CTSSRTLNSGANVLTF.

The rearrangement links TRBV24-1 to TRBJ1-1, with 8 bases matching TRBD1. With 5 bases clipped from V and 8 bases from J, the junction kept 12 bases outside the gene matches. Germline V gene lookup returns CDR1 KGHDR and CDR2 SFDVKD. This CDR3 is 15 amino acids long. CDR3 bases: TGTGCCACCAGTGCCGAGGACAGGGAAACCTTGGAAGCTTTCTTT. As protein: CATSAEDRETLEAFF.

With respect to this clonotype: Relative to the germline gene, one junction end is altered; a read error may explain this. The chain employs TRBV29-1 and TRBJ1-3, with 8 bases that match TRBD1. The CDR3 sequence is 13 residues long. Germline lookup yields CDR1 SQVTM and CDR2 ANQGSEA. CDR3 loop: CSVDRGDRNTIYF. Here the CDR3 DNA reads TGCAGTGTTGACAGGGGAGACAGAAACACCATATATTTT.

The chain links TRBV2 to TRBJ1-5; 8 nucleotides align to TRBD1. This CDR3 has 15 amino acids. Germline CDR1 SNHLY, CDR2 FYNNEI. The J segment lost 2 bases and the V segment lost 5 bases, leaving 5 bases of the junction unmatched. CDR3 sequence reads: CASSPQGAGNQPQHF. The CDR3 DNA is TGTGCCAGCAGTCCTCAGGGGGCTGGCAATCAGCCCCAGCATTTT.

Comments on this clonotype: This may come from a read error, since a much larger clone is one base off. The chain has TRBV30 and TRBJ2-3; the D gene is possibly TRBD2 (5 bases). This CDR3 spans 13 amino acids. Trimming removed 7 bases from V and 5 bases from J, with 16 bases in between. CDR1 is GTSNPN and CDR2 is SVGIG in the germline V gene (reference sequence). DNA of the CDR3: TGTGCCTTCCCAGGACTGGAAGGAGATACGCAGTATTTT. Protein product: CAFPGLEGDTQYF.

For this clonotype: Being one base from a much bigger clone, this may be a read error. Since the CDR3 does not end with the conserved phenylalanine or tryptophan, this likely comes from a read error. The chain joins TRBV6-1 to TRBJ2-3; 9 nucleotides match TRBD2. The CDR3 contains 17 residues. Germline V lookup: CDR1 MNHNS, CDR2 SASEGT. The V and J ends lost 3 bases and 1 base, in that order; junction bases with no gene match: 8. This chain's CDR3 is CASSETAGGQGTDTQYS. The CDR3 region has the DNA TGTGCCAGCAGTGAGACGGCGGGGGGGCAAGGCACAGATACGCAGTATTCT.

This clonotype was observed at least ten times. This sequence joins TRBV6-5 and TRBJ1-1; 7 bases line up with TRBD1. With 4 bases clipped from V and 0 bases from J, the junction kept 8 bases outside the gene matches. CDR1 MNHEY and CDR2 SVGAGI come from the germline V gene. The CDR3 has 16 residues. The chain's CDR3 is CASSLRRQGLNTEAFF. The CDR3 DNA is TGTGCCAGCAGTTTACGGAGACAGGGCTTGAACACTGAAGCTTTCTTT.